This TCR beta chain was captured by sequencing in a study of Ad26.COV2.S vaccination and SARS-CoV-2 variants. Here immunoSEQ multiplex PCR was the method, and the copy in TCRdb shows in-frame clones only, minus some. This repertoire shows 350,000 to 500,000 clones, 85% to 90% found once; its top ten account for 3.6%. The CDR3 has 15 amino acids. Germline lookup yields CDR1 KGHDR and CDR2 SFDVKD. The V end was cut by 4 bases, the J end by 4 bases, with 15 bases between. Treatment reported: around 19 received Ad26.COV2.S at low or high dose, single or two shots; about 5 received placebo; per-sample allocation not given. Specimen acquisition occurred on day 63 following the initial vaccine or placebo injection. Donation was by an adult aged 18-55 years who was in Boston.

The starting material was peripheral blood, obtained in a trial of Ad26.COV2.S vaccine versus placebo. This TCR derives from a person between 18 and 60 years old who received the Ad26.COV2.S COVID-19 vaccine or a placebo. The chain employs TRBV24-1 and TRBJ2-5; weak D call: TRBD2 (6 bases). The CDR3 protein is CATSEKVGRRETQYF. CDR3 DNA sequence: TGTGCCACCAGTGAAAAGGTAGGGAGGAGAGAGACCCAGTACTTC.